The next 5 T cell receptor beta chains were all read from a single sample in a study of OX40 agonist ivuxolimab in advanced cancers. Assay: immunoSEQ multiplex PCR; the TCRdb copy retains only in-frame clones and omits some. The sample lists 70,000 to 85,000 clones; more than 85% were seen once. This specimen consisted of CD4+ or CD8+ T cells sorted from blood, obtained in a trial of the OX40 agonist ivuxolimab. Source of these receptors: an adult with an advanced solid tumor such as melanoma, head and neck, liver or kidney cancer.

The V and J genes are TRBV10-3 and TRBJ2-7, with D tentatively TRBD1 (5 bases). Trimming took 5 bases from V and 2 from J, leaving 13 bases between them. The CDR3 spans 14 residues. Germline CDR1 ENHRY, CDR2 SYGVKD. The CDR3 sequence is CAISKTEQPYEQYF. The CDR3 nucleotides read TGTGCCATCAGTAAGACAGAACAACCCTACGAGCAGTACTTC.

This rearrangement joins TRBV7-9 to TRBJ2-5; D not resolved. V was shortened by 2 bases and J by 5 bases, with 15 bases between the two germline ends. The CDR3 is made up of 15 amino acids. Germline CDR1 SEHNR, CDR2 FQNEAQ (reference sequence). CDR3 DNA: TGTGCCAGCAGCTTAAGTTCCAGCTTCTTGGAGACCCAGTACTTC. This sequence encodes CASSLSSSFLETQYF.

The V and J genes are TRBV5-4 and TRBJ2-5, with TRBD1 identical over 9 bases. The CDR3 contains 14 residues. The V gene's germline CDR1 is SGHNT and CDR2 YYREEE (reference sequence). Trimming at V came to 0 bases and at J to 6 bases, leaving 3 bases not matched to a gene. This chain's CDR3 is CASSLVGTGKTQYF. The CDR3 DNA is TGTGCCAGCAGCTTGGTAGGGACAGGGAAGACCCAGTACTTC.

The CDR3 region has the DNA TGTGCCAGTAGCCCGGGACAGCGGAACACTGAAGCTTTCTTT. Translating it yields CASSPGQRNTEAFF. V usage is TRBV19 and J usage is TRBJ1-1; 7 positions match TRBD1. Germline values: CDR1 LNHDA, CDR2 SQIVND (reference sequence). With 6 bases clipped from V and 1 base from J, the junction kept 5 bases outside the gene matches. This CDR3 has 14 residues.

The gene calls are TRBV5-5 and TRBJ1-1; TRBD1 matches at 7 bases. The CDR3 is made up of 13 amino acids. Germline loops: CDR1 SGHKS, CDR2 YYEKEE (reference sequence). J was trimmed by 2 bases and V by 4 bases; bases with no gene match: 2. The CDR3 sequence is CASSGQVNTEAFF. The CDR3 bases are TGTGCCAGCAGCGGACAGGTCAACACTGAAGCTTTCTTT.